The sequence of this T cell receptor (beta chain) was determined in a study of T-cell memory formation after mild COVID-19. Findings and limits, study-wide: Contracting clones, day 15 to 85, had balanced CD4/CD8, and later expanders favored CD4+. Second-wave clones peaking on day 37 lacked confirmed SARS-CoV-2 specificity.

This clonotype was counted only a few times. Its antigen remains unidentified. TCR alpha and TCR beta cDNA libraries carrying sample barcodes and UMIs came from 5'RACE with constant-segment primers. TCRdb fed the 5' RACE reads into MiXCR, producing one record per CDR3 protein. The table records about 340,000 distinct CDR3 sequences, approximately 21% of them present only once. This CDR3 is built from 15 residues. Trimming left V 6 bases short and J 0 bases short, with 12 bases between. Looked up from germline, CDR1 is MDHEN and CDR2 is SYDVKM. The chain joins TRBV28 to TRBJ2-4; tentative D call: TRBD2 (5 bases). This TCR derives from an adult woman who had mild COVID-19 (a few samples of this study predate the infection). Cell type and time point are not known. Sequencing was carried out using PBMCs or a T cell subset sorted from them (not recorded which). The CDR3 nucleotides read TGTGCCAGCAGCCCCCCGGGGATAGCCAAAAACATTCAGTACTTC. Translation: CASSPPGIAKNIQYF.